This note documents a single T cell receptor beta chain sequence. These data belong to a study of radiation and T cells in renal cell carcinoma. The CDR3 extends over 15 amino acids. The V gene's germline CDR1 is MNHEY and CDR2 SMNVEV (reference sequence). The J segment lost 3 bases and the V segment lost 5 bases, leaving 3 bases of the junction unmatched. Data came from immunoSEQ multiplex PCR; TCRdb stores just in-frame clones and leaves some out. The table lists about 49,000 clones, 80% of them singletons, with about 30% in the top ten. Time point indicated: blood 2 weeks post-SBRT. Indicated treatment: 15 Gy SBRT to primary tumor, nephrectomy 4 weeks later.

The clonotype comes from a woman in her seventies with renal cell carcinoma. The chain joins TRBV27 to TRBJ2-1; 11 bases are shared with TRBD2. The source was blood, collected from a patient whose treatment included radiotherapy and nephrectomy. CDR3 sequence (DNA): TGTGCCAGCAGTCACACTAGCGGGAGCTACAATGAGCAGTTCTTC. Amino acid sequence: CASSHTSGSYNEQFF.